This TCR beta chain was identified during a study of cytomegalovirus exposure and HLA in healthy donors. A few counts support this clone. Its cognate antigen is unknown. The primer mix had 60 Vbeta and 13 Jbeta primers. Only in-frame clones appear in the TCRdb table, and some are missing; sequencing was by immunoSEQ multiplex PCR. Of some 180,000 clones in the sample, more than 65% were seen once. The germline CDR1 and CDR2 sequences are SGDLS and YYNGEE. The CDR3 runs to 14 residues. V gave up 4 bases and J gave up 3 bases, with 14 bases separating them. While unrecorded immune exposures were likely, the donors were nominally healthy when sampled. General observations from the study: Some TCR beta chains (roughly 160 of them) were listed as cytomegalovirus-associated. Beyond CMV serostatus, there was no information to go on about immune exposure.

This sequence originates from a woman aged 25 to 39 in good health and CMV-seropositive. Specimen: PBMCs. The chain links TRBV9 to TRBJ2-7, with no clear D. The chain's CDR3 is CASSPRSSYYEQYF. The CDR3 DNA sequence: TGTGCCAGCAGCCCCAGGTCCTCCTACTACGAGCAGTACTTC.